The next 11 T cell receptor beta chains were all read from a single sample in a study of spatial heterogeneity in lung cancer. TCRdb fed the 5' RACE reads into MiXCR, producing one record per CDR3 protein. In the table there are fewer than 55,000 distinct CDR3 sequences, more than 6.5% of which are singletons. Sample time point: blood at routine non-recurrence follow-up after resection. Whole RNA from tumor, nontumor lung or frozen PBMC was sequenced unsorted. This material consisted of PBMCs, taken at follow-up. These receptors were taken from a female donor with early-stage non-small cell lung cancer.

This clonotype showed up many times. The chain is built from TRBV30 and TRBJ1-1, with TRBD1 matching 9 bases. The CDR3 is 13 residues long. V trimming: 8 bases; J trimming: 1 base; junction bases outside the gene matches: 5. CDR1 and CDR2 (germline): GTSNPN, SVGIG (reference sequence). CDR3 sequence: CAGSQGANTEAFF. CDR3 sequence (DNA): TGTGCCGGTTCACAGGGGGCGAACACTGAAGCTTTCTTT.

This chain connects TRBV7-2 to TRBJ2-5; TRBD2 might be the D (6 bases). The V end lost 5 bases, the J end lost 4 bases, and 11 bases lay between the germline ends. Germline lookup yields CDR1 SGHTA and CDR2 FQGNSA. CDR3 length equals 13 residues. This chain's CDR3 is CASSRRGGETQYF. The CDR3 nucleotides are TGTGCCAGCAGCCGGAGGGGAGGAGAGACCCAGTACTTC.

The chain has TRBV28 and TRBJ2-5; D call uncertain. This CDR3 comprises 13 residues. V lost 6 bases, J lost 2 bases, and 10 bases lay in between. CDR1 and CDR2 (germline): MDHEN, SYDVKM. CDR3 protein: CASRVTFQETQYF. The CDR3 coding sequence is TGTGCCAGCAGGGTGACTTTTCAAGAGACCCAGTACTTC.

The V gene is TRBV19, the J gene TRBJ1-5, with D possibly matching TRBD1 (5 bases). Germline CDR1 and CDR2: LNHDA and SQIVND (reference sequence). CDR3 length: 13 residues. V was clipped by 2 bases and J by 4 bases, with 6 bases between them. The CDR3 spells CASSIPGNQPQHF. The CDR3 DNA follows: TGTGCCAGTAGTATACCAGGGAATCAGCCCCAGCATTTT. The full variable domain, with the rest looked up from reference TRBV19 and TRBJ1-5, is DGGITQSPKYLFRKEGQNVTLSCEQNLNHDAMYWYRQDPGQGLRLIYYSQIVNDFQKGDIAEGYSVSREKKESFPLTVTSAQKNPTAFYLCASSIPGNQPQHFGDGTRLSIL.

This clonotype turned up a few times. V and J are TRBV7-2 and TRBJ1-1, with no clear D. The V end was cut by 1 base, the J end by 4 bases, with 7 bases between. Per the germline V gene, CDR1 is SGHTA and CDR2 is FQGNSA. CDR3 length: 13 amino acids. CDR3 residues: CASSLERGTEAFF. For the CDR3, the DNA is TGTGCCAGCAGCTTAGAACGTGGCACTGAAGCTTTCTTT.

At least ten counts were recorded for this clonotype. The CDR3 region is CASSYSRDRGNEQFF. The DNA for the CDR3 is TGCGCCAGCAGTTATTCCCGGGACAGGGGTAATGAGCAGTTCTTC. The chain has TRBV10-1 and TRBJ2-1, with TRBD1 matching over 10 bases. V dropped 5 bases and J dropped 7; count of bases not matched to a gene: 8. The CDR3 contains 15 residues. The germline CDR1 and CDR2 sequences are WNHNN and SYGVQD (reference sequence).

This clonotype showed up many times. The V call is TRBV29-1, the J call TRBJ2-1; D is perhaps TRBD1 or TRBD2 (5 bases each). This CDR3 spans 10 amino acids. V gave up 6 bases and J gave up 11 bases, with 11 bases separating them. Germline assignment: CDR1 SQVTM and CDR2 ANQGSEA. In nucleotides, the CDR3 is TGCAGCGTGGGGGAACCCCAGCAGTTCTTC. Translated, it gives CSVGEPQQFF.

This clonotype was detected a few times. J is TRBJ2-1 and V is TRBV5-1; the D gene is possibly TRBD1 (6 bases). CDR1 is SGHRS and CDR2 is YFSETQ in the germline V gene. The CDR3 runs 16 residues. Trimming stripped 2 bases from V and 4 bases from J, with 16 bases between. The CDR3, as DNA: TGCGCCAGCAGCTTACAGGGCCCAACCCCTTACAATGAGCAGTTCTTC. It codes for CASSLQGPTPYNEQFF.

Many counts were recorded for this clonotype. The CDR3 DNA reads as TGTGCCACCAGTGACGCGATCTGGACCGGGACAGCCAAGGGTGGCTACACCTTC. The encoded protein is CATSDAIWTGTAKGGYTF. The chain carries TRBV24-1 and TRBJ1-2; TRBD1 aligns across 7 bases. Losses at the gene ends were 4 bases for V and 7 bases for J; bases not matched to a gene: 20. CDR3 length: 18 amino acids. Germline V gives CDR1 KGHDR, CDR2 SFDVKD.

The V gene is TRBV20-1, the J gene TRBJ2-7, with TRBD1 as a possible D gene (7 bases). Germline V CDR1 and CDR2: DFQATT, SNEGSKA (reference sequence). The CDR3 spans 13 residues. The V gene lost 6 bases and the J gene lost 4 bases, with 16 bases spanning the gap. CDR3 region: CSAPRRGLYEQYF. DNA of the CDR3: TGCAGTGCACCGCGGAGGGGGCTGTACGAGCAGTACTTC.

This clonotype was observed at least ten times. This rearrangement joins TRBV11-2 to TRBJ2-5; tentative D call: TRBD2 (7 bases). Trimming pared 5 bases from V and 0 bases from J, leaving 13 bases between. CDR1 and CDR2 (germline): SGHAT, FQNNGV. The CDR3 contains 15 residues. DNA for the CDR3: TGTGCCAGCAGCCCGAGGGGGGGGTACCAAGAGACCCAGTACTTC. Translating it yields CASSPRGGYQETQYF.